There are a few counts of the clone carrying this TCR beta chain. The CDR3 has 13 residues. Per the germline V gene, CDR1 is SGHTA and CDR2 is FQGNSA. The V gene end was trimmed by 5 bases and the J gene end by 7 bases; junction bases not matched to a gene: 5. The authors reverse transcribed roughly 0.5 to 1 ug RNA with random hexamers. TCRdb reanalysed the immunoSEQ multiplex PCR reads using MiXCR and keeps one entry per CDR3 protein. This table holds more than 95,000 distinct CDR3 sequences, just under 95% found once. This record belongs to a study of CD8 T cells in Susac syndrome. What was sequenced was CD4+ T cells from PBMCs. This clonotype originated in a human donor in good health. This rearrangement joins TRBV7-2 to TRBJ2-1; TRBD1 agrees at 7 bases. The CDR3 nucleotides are TGTGCCAGCAGCCTGATGACAGGGAATGAGCAGTTCTTC. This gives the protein CASSLMTGNEQFF. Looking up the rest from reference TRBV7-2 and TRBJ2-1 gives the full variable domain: GAGVSQSPSNKVTEKGKDVELRCDPISGHTALYWYRQSLGQGLEFLIYFQGNSAPDKSGLPSDRFSAERTGGSVSTLTIQRTQQEDSAVYLCASSLMTGNEQFFGPGTRLTVL.